Below, 26 T cell receptor beta chains from the same sample are listed, as sequenced in a study of blood T cell repertoires in COVID-19. Assay: immunoSEQ multiplex PCR; the TCRdb copy retains only in-frame clones and omits some. The sample includes some 300,000 clones, around 88% of them seen just once. Sequenced material: peripheral blood. The source is a woman aged 30 to 39 who had recovered from COVID-19.

The gene calls are TRBV7-3 and TRBJ2-1; 12 bases are a match to TRBD2. Germline lookup yields CDR1 SGHTA and CDR2 FQGTGA. Germline trimming cut 4 bases from V and 6 bases from J; bases unmatched to any gene: 4. This CDR3 contains 15 residues. This CDR3 reads CASSSGLAGLNEQFF. CDR3 sequence (DNA): TGTGCCAGCAGCTCGGGACTAGCGGGCCTCAATGAGCAGTTCTTC. The variable domain in full, with the rest retrieved from reference TRBV7-3 and TRBJ2-1, is GAGVSQTPSNKVTEKGKYVELRCDPISGHTALYWYRQSLGQGPEFLIYFQGTGAADDSGLPNDRFFAVRPEGSVSTLKIQRTERGDSAVYLCASSSGLAGLNEQFFGPGTRLTVL.

This clone was observed a single time. This chain links TRBV28 with TRBJ2-2; 10 nucleotides agree with TRBD2. Germline V gives CDR1 MDHEN, CDR2 SYDVKM. The CDR3 is made up of 15 amino acids. Trimming removed 2 bases from V and 6 bases from J; junction bases left unmatched: 3. DNA of the CDR3: TGTGCCAGCAGTTTAATCCTAGCGGGGGCCGGGGAGCTGTTTTTT. It is translated as CASSLILAGAGELFF.

The chain recombines TRBV7-6 with TRBJ2-3; no clear D gene. V lost 2 bases and J 4 bases, leaving 13 bases between the germline ends. Germline V CDR1 and CDR2: SGHVS, FNYEAQ. The CDR3 is 15 amino acids. DNA for the CDR3: TGTGCCAGCAGCTTAACCCAGAAACCCTCAGATACGCAGTATTTT. It translates to CASSLTQKPSDTQYF.

The gene calls are TRBV2 and TRBJ2-3, with D tentatively TRBD1 (6 bases). The CDR3 covers 15 residues. Germline V CDR1 and CDR2: SNHLY, FYNNEI. The germline V and J ends were trimmed by 4 bases and 2 bases, with 13 bases remaining between them. The CDR3 sequence: CASSVPGADTDTQYF. The DNA of the CDR3 is TGTGCCAGCAGTGTACCAGGGGCGGACACAGATACGCAGTATTTT.

CDR3 sequence (DNA): TGTGCCAGCAGTCAGGGGTCCTACGAGCAGTACTTC. Protein: CASSQGSYEQYF. The chain has TRBV28 and TRBJ2-7; tentative D call: TRBD1 (6 bases). CDR1 is MDHEN and CDR2 is SYDVKM in the germline V gene. CDR3 length: 12 amino acids. V lost 5 bases and J lost 1, with 6 bases in between.

The genes are TRBV6-2 or TRBV6-3 and TRBJ1-2, with TRBD1 as a possible D gene (5 bases). The CDR3 runs to 14 residues. Germline V CDR1 and CDR2: MNHEY, SVGEGT. Trimming stripped 5 bases from V and 8 bases from J, with 18 bases between. CDR3 sequence (DNA): TGTGCCAGCAGTCGTAACTGGGCAGGGTACGGCTACACCTTC. It encodes CASSRNWAGYGYTF.

This sequence joins TRBV5-1 and TRBJ2-7; 8 nucleotides agree with TRBD1. CDR3 length: 15 amino acids. Germline V gene data show CDR1 as SGHRS and CDR2 as YFSETQ. The J segment lost 4 bases and the V segment lost 0 bases, leaving 6 bases of the junction unmatched. CDR3 bases: TGCGCCAGCAGCTTGGAAGGGCAGGGGGCTTACGAGCAGTACTTC. Its translation: CASSLEGQGAYEQYF.

This sequence joins TRBV6-5 and TRBJ1-2; TRBD1 is a possible D gene (6 bases). This CDR3 is built from 15 residues. With 6 bases removed from V and 4 bases from J, the gap between germline ends came to 18 bases. Germline loops: CDR1 MNHEY, CDR2 SVGAGI. In nucleotides, the CDR3 is TGTGCCAGCAGAACCTCGGGGGGCCAATCCTATGGCTACACCTTC. Protein product: CASRTSGGQSYGYTF.

Here the CDR3 DNA reads TGTGCCAGCAGCTTATCTCTAGACGGGAACTATGGCTACACCTTC. Protein sequence: CASSLSLDGNYGYTF. This rearrangement joins TRBV5-5 to TRBJ1-2; D is ambiguous. Germline assignment: CDR1 SGHKS and CDR2 YYEKEE (reference sequence). The ends were cut back, 2 bases at V and 2 bases at J, with 13 bases in the middle. The CDR3 loop spans 15 amino acids. The full variable domain, with the rest looked up from reference TRBV5-5 and TRBJ1-2, is DAGVTQSPTHLIKTRGQQVTLRCSPISGHKSVSWYQQVLGQGPQFIFQYYEKEERGRGNFPDRFSARQFPNYSSELNVNALLLGDSALYLCASSLSLDGNYGYTFGSGTRLTVV.

The chain links TRBV6-2 or TRBV6-3 to TRBJ2-7; no clear D. Germline V gene lookup returns CDR1 MNHEY and CDR2 SVGEGT. V was clipped by 6 bases and J by 7 bases, with 13 bases between them. This CDR3 region has 12 residues. CDR3 loop: CASSPHSREQYF. In DNA form, the CDR3 reads TGTGCCAGCAGCCCCCACTCGAGGGAGCAGTACTTC.

In regard to this clone: Likely a read error: the CDR3 ends without its conserved phenylalanine or tryptophan. The DNA is left out, because the CDR3 cannot be placed on it with certainty; the CDR3 is given as TCRdb lists it. The chain recombines TRBV24-1 with TRBJ1-4. CDR1 is KGHDR, CDR2 SFDVKD, per germline. The CDR3 numbers 8 amino acids, ends counted. CDR3 sequence reads: CATTAGRV.

V usage is TRBV6-7 and J usage is TRBJ1-4; perhaps TRBD1 as D (5 bases). TRBV6-7 belongs to the ORF category, with a function that is uncertain. CDR3 length equals 17 residues. Deletions cut 0 bases from V and 2 bases from J, with 13 bases between. The CDR3 protein is CASSYSPGGGTNEKLFF. CDR3 nucleotide sequence: TGTGCCAGCAGTTACTCTCCCGGGGGTGGCACTAATGAAAAACTGTTTTTT.

CDR3: CAWSVTSTGGNYGYTF. The DNA for the CDR3 is TGTGCCTGGAGTGTAACATCGACAGGGGGTAACTATGGCTACACCTTC. This chain joins TRBV30 and TRBJ1-2; 9 bases are shared with TRBD1. The CDR3 runs to 16 residues. The J segment lost 1 base and the V segment lost 0 bases, leaving 6 bases of the junction unmatched. Per germline, CDR1 GTSNPN and CDR2 SVGIG (reference sequence). Variable domain in full (rest from reference TRBV30 and TRBJ1-2): SQTIHQWPATLVQPVGSPLSLECTVEGTSNPNLYWYRQAAGRGLQLLFYSVGIGQISSEVPQNLSASRPQDRQFILSSKKLLLSDSGFYLCAWSVTSTGGNYGYTFGSGTRLTVV.

The chain recombines TRBV19 with TRBJ1-5, with D perhaps matching TRBD1 (6 bases). Trimming shortened V by 8 bases and J by 2 bases, and 10 bases separated the two germline ends. The germline gives CDR1 LNHDA, CDR2 SQIVND (reference sequence). The CDR3 has 13 residues. CDR3 region: CASGGAGNQPQHF. CDR3 nucleotide sequence: TGTGCCAGTGGGGGGGCAGGCAATCAGCCCCAGCATTTT.

Only a few counts were recorded for this clone. The rearrangement links TRBV15 to TRBJ1-6; TRBD1 is a possible D gene (5 bases). Germline CDR1 reads LNHNV; CDR2 reads YYDKDF (reference sequence). This CDR3 region has 14 residues. The V gene lost 4 bases and the J gene lost 14 bases, with 18 bases spanning the gap. The chain's CDR3 is CATSTTWGEGSLHF. CDR3 DNA: TGTGCCACCAGCACCACGTGGGGGGAGGGGTCCCTCCACTTT.

The sample holds one count of this clone. The chain carries TRBV6-5 and TRBJ2-7; D uncertain. The germline V and J ends were trimmed by 0 bases and 2 bases, with 11 bases remaining between them. CDR3 size: 15 residues. CDR1 is MNHEY and CDR2 is SVGAGI in the germline V gene. The CDR3 coding sequence is TGTGCCAGCAGTTACTCCTTCGGCGGCCCCTACGAGCAGTACTTC. Amino acids: CASSYSFGGPYEQYF.

The V and J genes are TRBV7-3 and TRBJ2-1; D is unresolved. This CDR3 has 13 residues. Germline V CDR1 and CDR2: SGHTA, FQGTGA. V lost 0 bases to trimming and J lost 7 bases, with 7 bases between them. CDR3 sequence reads: CASSLTHENEQFF. The CDR3 DNA reads as TGTGCCAGCAGCTTAACCCACGAGAATGAGCAGTTCTTC.

The V and J genes are TRBV7-9 and TRBJ1-1; possible D gene TRBD1, 6 bases. The CDR3 loop spans 13 amino acids. Trimming took off 4 bases at V and 5 bases at J, with 11 bases between the two ends. The V gene's germline CDR1 is SEHNR and CDR2 FQNEAQ (reference sequence). The DNA of the CDR3 is TGTGCCAGCAGCTCACAGGGTATGACTGAAGCTTTCTTT. Encoded protein: CASSSQGMTEAFF.

This clone has just one count. At one end, the junction sequence differs from germline, possibly due to a read error. V gene TRBV10-3 combines with J gene TRBJ2-1; 8 bases are a match to TRBD2. The CDR3 is made up of 16 amino acids. Germline CDR1 reads ENHRY; CDR2 reads SYGVKD. CDR3 DNA sequence: TGTACCATCAGTGACCTTGAGGTAGCGGGGAGGTATGAGCAGTTCTTC. Translating gives CTISDLEVAGRYEQFF.

The rearrangement uses TRBV27 and TRBJ1-1, with 8 positions matching TRBD1. This CDR3 contains 14 residues. Per germline, CDR1 MNHEY and CDR2 SMNVEV (reference sequence). The trim removed 7 bases at V and 4 bases at J, leaving 8 bases unmatched. DNA of the CDR3: TGTGCCAGCATCAGGGTCGGGACAGGCACTGAAGCTTTCTTT. Protein sequence: CASIRVGTGTEAFF.

The rearrangement joins TRBV28 to TRBJ2-1; 12 bases map to TRBD2. The CDR3 covers 13 residues. Losses at the gene ends were 9 bases for V and 6 bases for J; bases not matched to a gene: 3. The germline V gene encodes CDR1 MDHEN and CDR2 SYDVKM. The CDR3: CASGLAGFNEQFF. DNA of the CDR3: TGTGCCAGTGGACTAGCGGGGTTCAATGAGCAGTTCTTC.

This clone appeared a single time. V and J are TRBV12-3 or TRBV12-4 and TRBJ1-6; no firm D call. V was cut by 5 bases and J by 6 bases, with 8 bases left in between. The CDR3 covers 13 residues. The CDR3 coding sequence is TGTGCCAGCAGTCGCGGCGGTAATTCACCCCTCCACTTT. This translates into CASSRGGNSPLHF.

The genes are TRBV28 and TRBJ1-6; tentative D call: TRBD1 (6 bases). The germline V gene encodes CDR1 MDHEN and CDR2 SYDVKM. Trimming took off 8 bases at V and 6 bases at J, with 8 bases between the two ends. There are 12 residues in the CDR3. CDR3: CASRTANSPLHF. In nucleotides, the CDR3 is TGTGCCAGCCGGACAGCTAATTCACCCCTCCACTTT.

V and J are TRBV7-9 and TRBJ2-1, with 8 bases identical to TRBD1. In germline, CDR1 is SEHNR, CDR2 FQNEAQ (reference sequence). The CDR3 consists of 19 residues. V lost 3 bases, J lost 0 bases, and 13 bases stayed unmatched. The CDR3 DNA sequence: TGTGCCAGCAGCTTTAGCCCGGGGACAGGAAGGAGCTCCTACAATGAGCAGTTCTTC. Translating it yields CASSFSPGTGRSSYNEQFF.

The rearrangement joins TRBV5-4 to TRBJ1-1, with a weak D call TRBD1 (5 bases). V was trimmed by 1 base and J by 0 bases, leaving 7 bases between them. The germline V gene has CDR1 SGHNT and CDR2 YYREEE (reference sequence). The CDR3 is made up of 14 amino acids. CDR3 protein: CASSLQGVNTEAFF. DNA of the CDR3: TGTGCCAGCAGCTTGCAAGGGGTGAACACTGAAGCTTTCTTT.

The chain has TRBV4-1 and TRBJ2-2; D may be TRBD2 (5 bases). CDR1 is MGHRA and CDR2 is YSYEKL in the germline V gene. The CDR3 loop spans 17 amino acids. V lost 4 bases and J 5 bases, leaving 20 bases between the germline ends. CDR3 sequence reads: CASSPPRRVAGTGELFF. DNA for the CDR3: TGCGCCAGCAGCCCGCCGAGACGGGTGGCGGGTACCGGGGAGCTGTTTTTT.